This T cell receptor beta chain was retrieved from a study of shared clonotypes between healthy human individuals. Libraries were prepared by immunoSEQ multiplex PCR; TCRdb keeps only in-frame clonotypes and omits some of them. This table holds about 1.5 million clones, under 99% found once. V was shortened by 5 bases and J by 7 bases, with 14 bases between the two germline ends. The CDR3 sequence is 13 residues long. Germline values: CDR1 SGHVS, CDR2 FNYEAQ. Input material: naive CD4+ T cells sorted from blood. Documented subset: CD45RA+ positively selected. This chain links TRBV7-6 with TRBJ2-5; D could derive from TRBD1 or TRBD2 (5 bases each). The clonotype comes from a young man in good health. The CDR3 coding sequence is TGTGCCAGCAGCCGGGACCTACGGGGGACCCAGTACTTC. Protein sequence: CASSRDLRGTQYF.